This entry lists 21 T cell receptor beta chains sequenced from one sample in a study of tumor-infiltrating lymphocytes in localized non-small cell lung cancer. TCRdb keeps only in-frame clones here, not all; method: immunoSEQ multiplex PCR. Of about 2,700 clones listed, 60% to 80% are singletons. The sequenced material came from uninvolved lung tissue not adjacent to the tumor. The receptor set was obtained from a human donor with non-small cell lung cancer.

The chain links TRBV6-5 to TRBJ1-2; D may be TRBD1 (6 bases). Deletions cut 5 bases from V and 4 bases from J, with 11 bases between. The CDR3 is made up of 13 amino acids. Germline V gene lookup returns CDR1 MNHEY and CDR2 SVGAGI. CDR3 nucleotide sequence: TGTGCCAGCAGTACAGGGTTCAGCTATGGCTACACCTTC. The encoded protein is CASSTGFSYGYTF.

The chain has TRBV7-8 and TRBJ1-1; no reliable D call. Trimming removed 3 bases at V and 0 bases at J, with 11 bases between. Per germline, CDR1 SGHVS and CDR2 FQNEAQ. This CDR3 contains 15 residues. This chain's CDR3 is CASSFEHTMNTEAFF. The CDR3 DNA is TGTGCCAGCAGCTTTGAACATACCATGAACACTGAAGCTTTCTTT. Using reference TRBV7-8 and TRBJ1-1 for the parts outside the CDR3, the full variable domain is GAGVSQSPRYKVAKRGQDVALRCDPISGHVSLFWYQQALGQGPEFLTYFQNEAQLDKSGLPSDRFFAERPEGSVSTLKIQRTQQEDSAVYLCASSFEHTMNTEAFFGQGTRLTVV.

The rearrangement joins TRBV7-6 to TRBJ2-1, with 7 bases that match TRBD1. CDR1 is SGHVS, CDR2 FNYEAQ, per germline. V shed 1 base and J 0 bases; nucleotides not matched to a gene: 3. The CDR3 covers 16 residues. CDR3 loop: CASSLEGASSYNEQFF. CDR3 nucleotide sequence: TGTGCCAGCAGCTTAGAGGGGGCTTCCTCCTACAATGAGCAGTTCTTC.

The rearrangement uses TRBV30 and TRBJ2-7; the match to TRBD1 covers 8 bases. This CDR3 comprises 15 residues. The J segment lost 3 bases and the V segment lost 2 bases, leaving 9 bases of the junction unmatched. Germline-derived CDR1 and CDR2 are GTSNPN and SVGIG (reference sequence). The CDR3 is CAWSLRTGIGYEQYF. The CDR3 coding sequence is TGTGCCTGGAGTCTACGGACAGGGATCGGCTACGAGCAGTACTTC.

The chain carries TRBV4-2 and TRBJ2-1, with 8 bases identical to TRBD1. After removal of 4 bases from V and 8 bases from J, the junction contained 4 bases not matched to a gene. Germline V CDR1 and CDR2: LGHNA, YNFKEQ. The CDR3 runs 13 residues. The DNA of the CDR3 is TGTGCCAGCAGCCCAGGGGGCGGGTATGAGCAGTTCTTC. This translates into CASSPGGGYEQFF.

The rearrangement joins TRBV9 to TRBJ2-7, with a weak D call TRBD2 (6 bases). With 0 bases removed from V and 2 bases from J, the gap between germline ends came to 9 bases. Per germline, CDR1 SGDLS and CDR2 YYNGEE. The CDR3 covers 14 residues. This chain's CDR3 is CASSVGGGAYEQYF. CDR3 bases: TGTGCCAGCAGCGTAGGTGGAGGGGCCTACGAGCAGTACTTC. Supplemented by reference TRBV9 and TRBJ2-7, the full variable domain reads DSGVTQTPKHLITATGQRVTLRCSPRSGDLSVYWYQQSLDQGLQFLIQYYNGEERAKGNILERFSAQQFPDLHSELNLSSLELGDSALYFCASSVGGGAYEQYFGPGTRLTVT.

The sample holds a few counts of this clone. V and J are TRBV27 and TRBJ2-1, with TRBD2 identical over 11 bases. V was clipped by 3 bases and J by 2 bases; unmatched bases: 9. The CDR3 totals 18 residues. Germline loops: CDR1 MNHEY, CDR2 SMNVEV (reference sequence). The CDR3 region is CASSFLAGGLGTYNEQFF. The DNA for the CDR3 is TGTGCCAGCAGTTTCTTAGCGGGAGGGTTGGGGACCTACAATGAGCAGTTCTTC.

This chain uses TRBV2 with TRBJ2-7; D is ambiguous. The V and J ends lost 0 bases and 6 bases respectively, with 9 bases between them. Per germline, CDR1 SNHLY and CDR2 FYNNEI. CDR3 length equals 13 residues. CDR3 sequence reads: CASSEAVPGEQYF. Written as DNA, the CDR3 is TGTGCCAGCAGTGAAGCGGTTCCAGGCGAGCAGTACTTC.

The CDR3 here is CASSLDGTSGGNTGELFF. CDR3 sequence (DNA): TGCGCCAGCAGCTTGGACGGGACTAGCGGGGGGAACACCGGGGAGCTGTTTTTT. V gene TRBV5-1 combines with J gene TRBJ2-2; 14 nucleotides align to TRBD2. The germline V gene has CDR1 SGHRS and CDR2 YFSETQ. This CDR3 contains 18 residues. After removal of 0 bases from V and 1 base from J, the junction contained 2 bases not matched to a gene.

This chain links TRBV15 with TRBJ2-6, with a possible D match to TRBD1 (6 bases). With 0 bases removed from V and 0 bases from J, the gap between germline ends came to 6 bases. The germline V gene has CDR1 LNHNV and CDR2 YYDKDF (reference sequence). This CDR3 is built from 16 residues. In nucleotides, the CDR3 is TGTGCCACCAGCAGAGACAGGGGCTCTGGGGCCAACGTCCTGACTTTC. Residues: CATSRDRGSGANVLTF.

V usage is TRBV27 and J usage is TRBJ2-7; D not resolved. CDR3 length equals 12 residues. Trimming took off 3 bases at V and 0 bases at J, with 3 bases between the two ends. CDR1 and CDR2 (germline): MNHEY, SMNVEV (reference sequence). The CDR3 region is CASSFSSYEQYF. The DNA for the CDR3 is TGTGCCAGCAGTTTTTCCTCCTACGAGCAGTACTTC.

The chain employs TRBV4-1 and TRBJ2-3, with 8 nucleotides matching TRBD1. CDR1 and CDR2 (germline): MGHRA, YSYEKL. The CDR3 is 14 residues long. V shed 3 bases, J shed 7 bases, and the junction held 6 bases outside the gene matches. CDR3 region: CASSQGGQVHTQYF. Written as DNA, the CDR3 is TGCGCCAGCAGCCAGGGGGGACAGGTCCATACGCAGTATTTT.

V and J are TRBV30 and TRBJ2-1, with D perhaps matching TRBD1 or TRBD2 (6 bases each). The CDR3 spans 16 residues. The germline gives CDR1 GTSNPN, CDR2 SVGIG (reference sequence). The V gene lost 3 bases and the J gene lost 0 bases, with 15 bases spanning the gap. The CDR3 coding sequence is TGTGCCTGGAGCCGAGGGGGGTGGAGCTCCTACAATGAGCAGTTCTTC. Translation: CAWSRGGWSSYNEQFF. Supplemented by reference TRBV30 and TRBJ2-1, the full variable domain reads SQTIHQWPATLVQPVGSPLSLECTVEGTSNPNLYWYRQAAGRGLQLLFYSVGIGQISSEVPQNLSASRPQDRQFILSSKKLLLSDSGFYLCAWSRGGWSSYNEQFFGPGTRLTVL.

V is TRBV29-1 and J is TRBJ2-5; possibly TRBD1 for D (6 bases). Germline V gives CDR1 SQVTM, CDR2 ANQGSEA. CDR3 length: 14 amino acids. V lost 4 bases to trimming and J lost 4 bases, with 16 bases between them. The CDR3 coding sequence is TGCAGCGTTGCCAGACAACCCAGGGGAGAGACCCAGTACTTC. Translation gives CSVARQPRGETQYF.

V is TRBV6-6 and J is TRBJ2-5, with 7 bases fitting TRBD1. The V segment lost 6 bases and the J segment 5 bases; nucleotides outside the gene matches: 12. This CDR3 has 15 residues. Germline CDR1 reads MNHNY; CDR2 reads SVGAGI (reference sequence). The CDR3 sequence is CASRYGQEKKETQYF. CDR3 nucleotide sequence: TGTGCCAGCAGGTACGGACAGGAGAAGAAGGAGACCCAGTACTTC.

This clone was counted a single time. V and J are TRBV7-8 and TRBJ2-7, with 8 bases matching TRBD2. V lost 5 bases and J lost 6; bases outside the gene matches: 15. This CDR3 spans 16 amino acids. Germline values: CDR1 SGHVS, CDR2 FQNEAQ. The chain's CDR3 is CASSVGSGREEFEQYF. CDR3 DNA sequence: TGTGCCAGCAGCGTGGGCTCTGGGCGGGAGGAGTTCGAGCAGTACTTC.

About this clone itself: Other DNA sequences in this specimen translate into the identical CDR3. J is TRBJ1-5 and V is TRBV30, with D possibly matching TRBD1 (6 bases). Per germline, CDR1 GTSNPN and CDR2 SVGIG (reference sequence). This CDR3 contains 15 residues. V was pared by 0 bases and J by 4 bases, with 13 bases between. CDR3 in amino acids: CAWSVDGGRNQPQHF. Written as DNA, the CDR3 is TGTGCCTGGAGTGTAGATGGGGGCAGGAATCAGCCCCAGCATTTT.

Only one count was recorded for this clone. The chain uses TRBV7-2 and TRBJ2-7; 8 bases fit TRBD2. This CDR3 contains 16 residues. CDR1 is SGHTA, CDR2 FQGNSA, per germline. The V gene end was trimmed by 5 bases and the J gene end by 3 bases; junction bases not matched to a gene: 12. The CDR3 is CASSQEFSGSVYEQYF. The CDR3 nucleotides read TGTGCCAGCAGCCAAGAATTCAGCGGGAGTGTCTACGAGCAGTACTTC.

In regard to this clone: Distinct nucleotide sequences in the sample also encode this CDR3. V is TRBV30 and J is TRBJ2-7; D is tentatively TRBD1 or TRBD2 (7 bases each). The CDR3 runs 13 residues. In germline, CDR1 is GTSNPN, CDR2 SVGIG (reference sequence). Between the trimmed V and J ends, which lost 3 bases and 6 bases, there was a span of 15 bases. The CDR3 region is CAWSEAGGGEQYF. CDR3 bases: TGTGCCTGGAGCGAGGCAGGGGGGGGCGAGCAGTACTTC.

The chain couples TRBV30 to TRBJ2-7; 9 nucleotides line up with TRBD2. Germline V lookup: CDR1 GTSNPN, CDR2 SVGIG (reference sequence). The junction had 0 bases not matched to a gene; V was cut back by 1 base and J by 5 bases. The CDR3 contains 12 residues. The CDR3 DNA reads TGTGCCTGGAGTGGGACTAGCGACGAGCAGTACTTC. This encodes CAWSGTSDEQYF.

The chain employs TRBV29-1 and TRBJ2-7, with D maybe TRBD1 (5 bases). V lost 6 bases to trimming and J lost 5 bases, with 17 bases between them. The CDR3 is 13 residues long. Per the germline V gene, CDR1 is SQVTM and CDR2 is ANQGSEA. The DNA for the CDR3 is TGCAGCGTCACAGGAGAGAATATTGACGAGCAGTACTTC. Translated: CSVTGENIDEQYF.